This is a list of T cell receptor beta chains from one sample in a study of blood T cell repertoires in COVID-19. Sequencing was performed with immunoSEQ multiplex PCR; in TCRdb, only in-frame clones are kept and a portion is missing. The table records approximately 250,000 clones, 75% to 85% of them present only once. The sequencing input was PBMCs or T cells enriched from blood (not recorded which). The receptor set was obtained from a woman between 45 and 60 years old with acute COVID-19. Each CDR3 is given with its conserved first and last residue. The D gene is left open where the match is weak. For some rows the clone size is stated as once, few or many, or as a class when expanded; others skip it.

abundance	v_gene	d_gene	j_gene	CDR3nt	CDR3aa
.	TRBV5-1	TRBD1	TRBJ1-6	TGCGCCAGCAGCGGGGACAGGGTTGGTTCACCCCTCCACTTT	CASSGDRVGSPLHF
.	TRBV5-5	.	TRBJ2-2	TGTGCCAGTCCCCCCCGAGACAGACGGACCGGGGAGCTGTTTTTT	CASPPRDRRTGELFF
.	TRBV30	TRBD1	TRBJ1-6	TGTGCCTGGAGGGCGGACAGGAGGGAGTCACCCCTCCACTTT	CAWRADRRESPLHF
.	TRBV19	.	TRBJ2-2	TGTGCCAGTAAGAAGGGAGACACCGGGGAGCTGTTTTTT	CASKKGDTGELFF
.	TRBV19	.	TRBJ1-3	TGTGCCAGTAACGATGGGAGCTCTGGAAACACCATATATTTT	CASNDGSSGNTIYF
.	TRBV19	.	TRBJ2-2	TGTGCCAGTAGCTCGACAGGGAACACCGGGGAGCTGTTTTTT	CASSSTGNTGELFF
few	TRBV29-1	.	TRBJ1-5	TGCAGCGTCCGCGGGGGGCAAGATCAGCCCCAGCATTTT	CSVRGGQDQPQHF
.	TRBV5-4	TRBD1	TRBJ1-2	TGTGCCAGCAGCCCGGGACAGAGAGGTGGCTACACCTTC	CASSPGQRGGYTF
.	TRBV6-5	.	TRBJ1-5	TGTGCCAGCAGTCGAGGCACAGGGCGCAATCAGCCCCAGCATTTT	CASSRGTGRNQPQHF
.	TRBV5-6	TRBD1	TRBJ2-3	TGTGCCAGCAGCAGGAAGGGACAGGAGCCAGATACGCAGTATTTT	CASSRKGQEPDTQYF
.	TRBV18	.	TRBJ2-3	TGTGCCAGCTCACAATCAACCGGGGATACGCAGTATTTT	CASSQSTGDTQYF
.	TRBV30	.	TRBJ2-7	TGTGCCTGGAGTGACCCCGCCGGGGCCTACGAGCAGTACTTC	CAWSDPAGAYEQYF
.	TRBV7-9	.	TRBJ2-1	TGTGCCAGCAGCTTAGGGGAAGGAAGGGGAAGAAATGAGCAGTTCTTC	CASSLGEGRGRNEQFF
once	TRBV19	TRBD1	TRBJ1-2	TGTGCCAGTAGTACCGGACAGGGACAGTCGTTCGGCTACACCTTC	CASSTGQGQSFGYTF
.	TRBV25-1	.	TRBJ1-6	TGTGCCAGCAGTGAATTAGGGGGGGTTAATTCACCCCTCCACTTT	CASSELGGVNSPLHF
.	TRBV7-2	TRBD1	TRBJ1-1	TGTGCCAGCAGCAGGACAGGGAACACTGAAGCTTTCTTT	CASSRTGNTEAFF
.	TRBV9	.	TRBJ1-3	TGTGCCAGCAGCGTAGAGCGGGAGCCTGGAAACACCATATATTTT	CASSVEREPGNTIYF
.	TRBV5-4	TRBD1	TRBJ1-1	TGTGCCAGCAGCCGGACAGGGGGCCGAACTGAAGCTTTCTTT	CASSRTGGRTEAFF
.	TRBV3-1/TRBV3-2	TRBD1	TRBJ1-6	TGTGCCAGCAGCCTCAGAAACAGGGGATTAAATAATTCACCCCTCCACTTT	CASSLRNRGLNNSPLHF
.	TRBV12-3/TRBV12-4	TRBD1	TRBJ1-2	TGTGCCAGCAGTCAGGGGGTCTATGGCTACACCTTC	CASSQGVYGYTF
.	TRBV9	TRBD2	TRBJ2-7	TGTGCCAGCAGCGGGCGGGAGGGCCCCTACGAGCAGTACTTC	CASSGREGPYEQYF
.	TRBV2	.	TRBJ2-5	TGTGCCAGCAGTGACTACCGTCTGTCGGAGGAGACCCAGTACTTC	CASSDYRLSEETQYF
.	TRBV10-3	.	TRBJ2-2	TGTGCCATCAGCGAGGCAGGCGTGGGCACCGGGGAGCTGTTTTTT	CAISEAGVGTGELFF
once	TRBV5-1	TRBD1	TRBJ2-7	TGCGCCAGCAGCCTACGACAGGGAGAGGCCTACGAGCAGTACTTC	CASSLRQGEAYEQYF
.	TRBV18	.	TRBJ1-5	TGTGCCAGCTCACCACGACAGTTCAGCCAGCCCCAGCATTTT	CASSPRQFSQPQHF
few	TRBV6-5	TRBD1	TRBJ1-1	TGTGCCAGCAGTCTAGCAGGGGGAGGAAACACTGAAGCTTTCTTT	CASSLAGGGNTEAFF
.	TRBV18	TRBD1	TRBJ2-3	TGTGCCAGCTCACCAAGGTCAGGGGGAGGCACAGATACGCAGTATTTT	CASSPRSGGGTDTQYF
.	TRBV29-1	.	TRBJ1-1	TGCAGCGCGACCAGGGGCTACACTGAAGCTTTCTTT	CSATRGYTEAFF
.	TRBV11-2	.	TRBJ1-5	TGTGCCAGCAGCTTAGATCACGGGGTTGGTCAGCCCCAGCATTTT	CASSLDHGVGQPQHF
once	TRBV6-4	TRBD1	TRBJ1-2	TGTGCCAGCAAAGGACAGGCAAACTATGGCTACACCTTC	CASKGQANYGYTF
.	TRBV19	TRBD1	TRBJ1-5	TGTGCCAGTACCCCAGGGGGACAGGGAGGGCGTCAGCCCCAGCATTTT	CASTPGGQGGRQPQHF
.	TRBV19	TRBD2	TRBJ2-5	TGTGCCAGTAGTATAGCCCTAGCGGGGGGGCTAGAGACCCAGTACTTC	CASSIALAGGLETQYF
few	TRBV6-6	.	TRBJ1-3	TGTGCCAGCAGTCGCTCACCCGCGGGGGTGAGCTCTGGAAACACCATATATTTT	CASSRSPAGVSSGNTIYF
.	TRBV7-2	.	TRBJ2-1	TGTGCCAGCAGCCCTAGGGAGGCCCCAGTAGTCCTTCGCTACAATGAGCAGTTCTTC	CASSPREAPVVLRYNEQFF
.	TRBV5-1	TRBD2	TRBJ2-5	TGCGCCAGCAGCTTGTTGCAAGCGGGGGAGACCCAGTACTTC	CASSLLQAGETQYF
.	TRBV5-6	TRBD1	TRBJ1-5	TGTGCCAGCAGCTTGGGGTGGCAGGGGGTGAGCAATCAGCCCCAGCATTTT	CASSLGWQGVSNQPQHF
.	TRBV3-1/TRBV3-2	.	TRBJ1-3	TGTGCCAGCAGCCAAGATTTCCCGGGTGGAAACACCATATATTTT	CASSQDFPGGNTIYF
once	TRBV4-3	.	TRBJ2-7	TGCGCCAGCAGCCAAGATCCCAGTTCCTACGAGCAGTACTTC	CASSQDPSSYEQYF
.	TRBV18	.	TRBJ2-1	TGTGCCAGCTCACCGGGACTTGGGACCAATGAGCAGTTCTTC	CASSPGLGTNEQFF
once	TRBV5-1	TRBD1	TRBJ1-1	TGCGCCAGCAGCTTGGCATCCGGGACAGGAAACACTGAAGCTTTCTTT	CASSLASGTGNTEAFF
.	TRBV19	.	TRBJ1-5	TGTGCCAGTAGTAATGACAACAATCAGCCCCAGCATTTT	CASSNDNNQPQHF
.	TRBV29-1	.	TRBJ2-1	TGCAGCGTTGATCTCCCTGAGCAGTTCTTC	CSVDLPEQFF
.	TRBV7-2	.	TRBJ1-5	TGTGCCAGCAGCCACAGGGATCAGCCCCAGCATTTT	CASSHRDQPQHF
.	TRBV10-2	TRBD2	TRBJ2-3	TGCGCCAGCAGCCTCTCCGGACTAGACACAGATACGCAGTATTTT	CASSLSGLDTDTQYF
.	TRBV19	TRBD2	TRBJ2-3	TGTGCCAGCAGTCCCCGGGGGGGGGAGACAGATACGCAGTATTTT	CASSPRGGETDTQYF
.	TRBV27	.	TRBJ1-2	TGTGCCAGCAGTTTGGCCGGGGGGGCCGCGCGTGGCTACACCTTC	CASSLAGGAARGYTF
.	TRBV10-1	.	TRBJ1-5	TGCGCCAGCAGGGAGACAGGTTATAGCAATCAGCCCCAGCATTTT	CASRETGYSNQPQHF
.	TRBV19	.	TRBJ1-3	TGTGCCAGTAGCCTGGGGCCGGCCAGAAACACCATATATTTT	CASSLGPARNTIYF
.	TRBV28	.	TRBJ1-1	TGTGCCAGCAGTTTATTGGAGGAGATGAACACTGAAGCTTTCTTT	CASSLLEEMNTEAFF